This TCR beta chain was retrieved from a study of PD-1 blockade in classical Hodgkin lymphoma. Each patient's relapse followed autologous stem cell transplantation, and brentuximab vedotin exposure varied. The CDR3 has 12 residues. Germline V CDR1 and CDR2: SEHNR, FQNEAQ (reference sequence). A remark on this clone: The target antigen is unknown. At one of its ends the junction is not consistent with the germline gene, which may arise from a read error. This same CDR3 is encoded by further DNA sequences in the sample.

General observations from the study: Complete responders matched newly diagnosed patients in baseline diversity.

Sequenced by immunoSEQ multiplex PCR; TCRdb stores in-frame clones only, minus some. The data contain 70,000 to 80,000 clones, 85% to 95% of them singletons. The gene calls are TRBV7-9 and TRBJ2-7, with D perhaps TRBD2 (5 bases). The receptor was derived from a human donor with classical Hodgkin lymphoma. Sequencing used peripheral blood mononuclear cells (PBMCs), obtained at baseline. The chain's CDR3 is CASSLALYEQYF. For the CDR3, the DNA is TGTGCCAGCAGCCTAGCCTTATACGAGCAGTACTTC.